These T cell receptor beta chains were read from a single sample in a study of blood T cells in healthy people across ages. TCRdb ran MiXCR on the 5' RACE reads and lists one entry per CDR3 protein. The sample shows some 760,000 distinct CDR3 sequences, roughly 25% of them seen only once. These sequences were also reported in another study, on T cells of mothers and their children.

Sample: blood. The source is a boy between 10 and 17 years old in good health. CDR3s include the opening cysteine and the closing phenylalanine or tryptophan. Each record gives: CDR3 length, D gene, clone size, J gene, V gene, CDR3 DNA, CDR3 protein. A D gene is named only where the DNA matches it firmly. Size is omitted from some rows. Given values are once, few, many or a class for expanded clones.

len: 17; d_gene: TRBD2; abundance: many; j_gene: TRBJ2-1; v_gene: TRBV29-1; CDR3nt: TGCAGCGTTTTACCCTTTTTGCGGGGGGCGGATGACAATGAGCAGTTCTTC; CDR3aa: CSVLPFLRGADDNEQFF
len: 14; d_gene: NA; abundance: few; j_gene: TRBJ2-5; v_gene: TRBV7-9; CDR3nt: TGTGCCAGCAGCTTAGATGTCCCCGGAGGGACCCAGTACTTC; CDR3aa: CASSLDVPGGTQYF
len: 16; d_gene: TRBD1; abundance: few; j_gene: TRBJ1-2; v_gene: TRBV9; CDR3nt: TGTGCCAGCAGCCCTACTGCAGGGACAGGCTACTATGGCTACACCTTC; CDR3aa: CASSPTAGTGYYGYTF
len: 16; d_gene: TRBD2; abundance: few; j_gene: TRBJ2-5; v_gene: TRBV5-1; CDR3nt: TGCGCCAGCAGCTTTTTACCTAGCGGGGACCAAGAGACCCAGTACTTC; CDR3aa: CASSFLPSGDQETQYF
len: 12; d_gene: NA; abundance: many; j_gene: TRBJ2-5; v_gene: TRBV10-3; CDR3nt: TGTGCCTCATCGGGTATACAAGAGACCCAGTACTTC; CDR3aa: CASSGIQETQYF
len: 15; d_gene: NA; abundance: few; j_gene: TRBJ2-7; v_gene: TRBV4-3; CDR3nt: TGCGCCAGCAGCCAGGCTAAAGGGGGTGCCTACGAGCAGTACTTC; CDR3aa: CASSQAKGGAYEQYF
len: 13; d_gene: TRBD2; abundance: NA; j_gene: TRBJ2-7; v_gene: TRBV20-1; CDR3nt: TGCAGTGCTGTTAGCGGGAGGTCCGACGAGCAGTACTTC; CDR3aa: CSAVSGRSDEQYF
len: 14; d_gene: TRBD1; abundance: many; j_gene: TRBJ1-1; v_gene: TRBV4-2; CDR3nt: TGTGCCAGCAGCCAAGAACAGGGGGCTCCTGGAGCTTTCTTT; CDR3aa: CASSQEQGAPGAFF
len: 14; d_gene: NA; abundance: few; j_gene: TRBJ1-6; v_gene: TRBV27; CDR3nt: TGTGCCAGCAGTTTACTGTTTGGGGATTCACCCCTCCACTTT; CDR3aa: CASSLLFGDSPLHF
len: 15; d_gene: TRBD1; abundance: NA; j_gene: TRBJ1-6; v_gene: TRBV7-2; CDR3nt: TGTGCCAGCAGCTTAGTTGGAGGGGGCCATTCACCCCTCCACTTT; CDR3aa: CASSLVGGGHSPLHF
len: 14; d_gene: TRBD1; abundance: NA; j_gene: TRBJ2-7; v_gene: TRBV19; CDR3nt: TGTGCCAGTACTTTAGGACAGGGTAGCTACGAGCAGTACTTC; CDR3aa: CASTLGQGSYEQYF
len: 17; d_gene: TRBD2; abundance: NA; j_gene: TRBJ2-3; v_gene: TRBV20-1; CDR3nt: TGCAGTGCTAGTCAAAGACTAGCGGGGTGGGACGAGGATACGCAGTATTTT; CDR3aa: CSASQRLAGWDEDTQYF
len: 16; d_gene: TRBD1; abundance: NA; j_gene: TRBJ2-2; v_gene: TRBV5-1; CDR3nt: TGCGCCAGCAGCTTGATGGACAGGGGGTTTATCGGGGAGCTGTTTTTT; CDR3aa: CASSLMDRGFIGELFF
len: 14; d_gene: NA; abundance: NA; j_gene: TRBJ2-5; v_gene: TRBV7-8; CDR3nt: TGTGCCAGCAGCTTTTTTCAGGGGCTGGAGACCCAGTACTTC; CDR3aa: CASSFFQGLETQYF
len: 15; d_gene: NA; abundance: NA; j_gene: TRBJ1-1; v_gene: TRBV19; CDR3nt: TGTGCCAGTAGTGCGGGATCAACAAGAAACACTGAAGCTTTCTTT; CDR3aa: CASSAGSTRNTEAFF
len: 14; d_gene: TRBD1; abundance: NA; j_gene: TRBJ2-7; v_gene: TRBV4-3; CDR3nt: TGCGCCAGCAGCCAAGGGACAGGGAAATACGAGCAGTACTTC; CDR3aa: CASSQGTGKYEQYF
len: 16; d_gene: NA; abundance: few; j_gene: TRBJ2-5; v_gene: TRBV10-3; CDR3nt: TGTGCCATCAGTGCACGTTCCCCAATGCTTCAAGAGACCCAGTACTTC; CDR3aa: CAISARSPMLQETQYF
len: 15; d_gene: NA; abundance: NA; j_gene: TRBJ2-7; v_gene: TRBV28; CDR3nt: TGTGCCAGCAGTTCCGGGAGCGTAGCTACCTACGAGCAGTACTTC; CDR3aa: CASSSGSVATYEQYF